This T cell receptor (beta chain) originates from a study of blood T cell repertoires in COVID-19. TCRdb keeps only in-frame clones here, not all; method: immunoSEQ multiplex PCR. The sample lists some 80,000 clones, roughly 86% occurring once. The germline V gene has CDR1 SGHAT and CDR2 FQNNGV. The CDR3 covers 14 residues. The V gene end was trimmed by 5 bases and the J gene end by 4 bases; junction bases not matched to a gene: 6. The sample consisted of peripheral blood. This receptor was obtained from a man older than 75 with active or convalescent COVID-19. This chain joins TRBV11-2 and TRBJ1-2, with TRBD1 matching 8 bases. The CDR3 region is CASSPLTGGYGYTF. The CDR3 DNA reads as TGTGCCAGCAGCCCACTCACAGGGGGCTATGGCTACACCTTC.